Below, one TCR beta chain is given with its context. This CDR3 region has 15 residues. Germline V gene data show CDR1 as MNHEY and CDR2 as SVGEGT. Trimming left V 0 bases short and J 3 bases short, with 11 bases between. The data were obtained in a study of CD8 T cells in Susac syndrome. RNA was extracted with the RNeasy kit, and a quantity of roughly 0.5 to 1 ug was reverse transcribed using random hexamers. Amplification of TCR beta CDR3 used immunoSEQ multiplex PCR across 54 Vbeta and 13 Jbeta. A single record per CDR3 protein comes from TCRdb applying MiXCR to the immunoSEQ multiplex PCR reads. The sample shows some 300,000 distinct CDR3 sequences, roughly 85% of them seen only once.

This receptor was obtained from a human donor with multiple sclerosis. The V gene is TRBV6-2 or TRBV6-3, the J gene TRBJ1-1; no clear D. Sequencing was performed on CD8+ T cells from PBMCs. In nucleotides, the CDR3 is TGTGCCAGCAGTTACTCTAGCAGCGGGGACACTGAAGCTTTCTTT. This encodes CASSYSSSGDTEAFF.